Listed here are 27 T cell receptor beta chains from one sample, sequenced in a study of blood T cell repertoires in COVID-19. Profiling relied on immunoSEQ multiplex PCR, and the TCRdb table lists in-frame clones only, not all of them. The profile shows over 150,000 clones, about 86% of them singletons. The sequenced material came from PBMCs or T cells enriched from blood (not recorded which). These receptors came from a man over 45 who had recovered from COVID-19.

The rearrangement joins TRBV28 to TRBJ2-5; TRBD2 matches 15 bases. Trimming took 5 bases from V and 1 from J; bases not matched to a gene: 2. Germline V gene sequence: CDR1 MDHEN, CDR2 SYDVKM. The CDR3 contains 16 residues. The CDR3, as DNA: TGTGCCAGCAGTATGGGACTAGCGGGGGGCCAAGAGACCCAGTACTTC. Protein: CASSMGLAGGQETQYF. The entire variable domain, with the rest obtained from reference TRBV28 and TRBJ2-5, is as follows: DVKVTQSSRYLVKRTGEKVFLECVQDMDHENMFWYRQDPGLGLRLIYFSYDVKMKEKGDIPEGYSVSREKKERFSLILESASTNQTSMYLCASSMGLAGGQETQYFGPGTRLLVL.

The table lists this clone with a few counts. The V call is TRBV19, the J call TRBJ1-6, with unresolved D. The V end lost 2 bases, the J end lost 2 bases, and 4 bases lay between the germline ends. The CDR3 totals 14 residues. Germline V gene sequence: CDR1 LNHDA, CDR2 SQIVND (reference sequence). The CDR3: CASSISTYNSPLHF. The CDR3 DNA reads TGTGCCAGTAGTATAAGCACCTATAATTCACCCCTCCACTTT.

This clone ranks as medium-sized. V usage is TRBV19 and J usage is TRBJ1-2; TRBD1 matches at 8 bases. V lost 5 bases to trimming and J lost 8 bases; unmatched junction nucleotides: 10. Germline assignment: CDR1 LNHDA and CDR2 SQIVND (reference sequence). The CDR3 runs 14 residues. The CDR3 reads CASSAGTGPRGYTF. DNA for the CDR3: TGTGCCAGTAGTGCAGGGACAGGTCCCCGGGGCTACACCTTC.

The gene calls are TRBV19 and TRBJ1-6, with D maybe TRBD1 (6 bases). This CDR3 spans 16 amino acids. Per the germline V gene, CDR1 is LNHDA and CDR2 is SQIVND (reference sequence). The germline V and J ends were trimmed by 4 bases and 5 bases, with 15 bases remaining between them. CDR3 nucleotides: TGTGCCAGTAGTAAAAAGACAGGTCACCATAATTCACCCCTCCACTTT. Translated: CASSKKTGHHNSPLHF.

Only one count was recorded for this clone. The rearrangement joins TRBV4-2 to TRBJ2-3; 15 bases line up with TRBD2. This CDR3 spans 20 amino acids. Trimming removed 1 base from V and 3 bases from J; junction bases left unmatched: 11. Germline-derived CDR1 and CDR2 are LGHNA and YNFKEQ. In DNA form, the CDR3 reads TGTGCCAGCAGCCAAGGGACTAGCGGGGGGGCCGGTATTCGGACAGATACGCAGTATTTT. Translating it yields CASSQGTSGGAGIRTDTQYF.

V is TRBV2 and J is TRBJ1-6, with D possibly being TRBD1 (6 bases). The CDR3 contains 14 residues. The germline V and J ends were trimmed by 1 base and 9 bases, with 10 bases remaining between them. Germline loops: CDR1 SNHLY, CDR2 FYNNEI. Here the CDR3 reads CASSEGTVGSPLHF. The CDR3 bases are TGTGCCAGCAGTGAAGGGACAGTCGGTTCACCCCTCCACTTT.

In its sample, this clone was seen once. This sequence joins TRBV18 and TRBJ1-1; tentative D call: TRBD1 (5 bases). The CDR3 consists of 16 residues. V was cut by 0 bases and J by 4 bases, with 15 bases left in between. The germline gives CDR1 KGHSH, CDR2 LQKENI. The CDR3 sequence is CASSPPLPRVGTEAFF. The CDR3 DNA sequence: TGTGCCAGCTCACCACCGTTACCCAGGGTTGGCACTGAAGCTTTCTTT.

The CDR3 nucleotides are TGTGCCAGTAGTATGTCCAGGGGGGATGAGCAGTTCTTC. It yields the protein CASSMSRGDEQFF. The chain combines TRBV19 with TRBJ2-1, with D possibly TRBD1 on 7 matching bases. V was pared by 3 bases and J by 8 bases, with 11 bases between. The CDR3 sequence is 13 residues long. CDR1 and CDR2 from the germline V gene are LNHDA and SQIVND (reference sequence).

This chain links TRBV11-2 with TRBJ2-1, with a weak D call TRBD1 (6 bases). V was cut by 1 base and J by 9 bases, with 16 bases left in between. Per germline, CDR1 SGHAT and CDR2 FQNNGV. The length of the CDR3 is 15 residues. The CDR3: CASSLVPRGRGEQFF. The CDR3 DNA follows: TGTGCCAGCAGCTTAGTTCCCAGGGGAAGAGGTGAGCAGTTCTTC.

This clone has at least ten counts. J is TRBJ2-2 and V is TRBV19, with 7 bases identical to TRBD1. Germline values: CDR1 LNHDA, CDR2 SQIVND (reference sequence). The CDR3 runs to 17 residues. V shed 5 bases, J shed 0 bases, and the junction held 9 bases outside the gene matches. CDR3 nucleotides: TGTGCCAGTAGTCTCCGGGACAGCACACCGAACACCGGGGAGCTGTTTTTT. Protein sequence: CASSLRDSTPNTGELFF. Based on the CDR3 plus reference TRBV19 and TRBJ2-2, the full variable domain is DGGITQSPKYLFRKEGQNVTLSCEQNLNHDAMYWYRQDPGQGLRLIYYSQIVNDFQKGDIAEGYSVSREKKESFPLTVTSAQKNPTAFYLCASSLRDSTPNTGELFFGEGSRLTVL.

This clone was seen only once. The chain joins TRBV19 to TRBJ2-5, with 9 bases identical to TRBD1. J gave up 4 bases and V 4 bases, and 10 bases lay outside the gene matches. CDR3 length equals 16 residues. Per the germline V gene, CDR1 is LNHDA and CDR2 is SQIVND (reference sequence). CDR3 region: CASSTRTGDVRETQYF. CDR3 coding DNA: TGTGCCAGTAGTACCCGGACAGGGGACGTTCGAGAGACCCAGTACTTC.

V usage is TRBV19 and J usage is TRBJ1-4, with TRBD1 identical over 8 bases. The V and J ends lost 6 bases and 7 bases, in that order; junction bases with no gene match: 7. Germline V gene data show CDR1 as LNHDA and CDR2 as SQIVND (reference sequence). The CDR3 contains 14 residues. CDR3 coding DNA: TGTGCCAGTAGGATTGGACAGGGCACTGAAAAACTGTTTTTT. Translating gives CASRIGQGTEKLFF.

The sample holds a few counts of this clone. V is TRBV14 and J is TRBJ2-1, with D possibly TRBD1 on 6 matching bases. The CDR3 length is 14 residues. Germline lookup yields CDR1 SGHDN and CDR2 FVKESK. Trimming took 4 bases from V and 8 from J, leaving 15 bases between them. In DNA form, the CDR3 reads TGTGCCAGCAGCCGTTTACAGGGTAGGGATGAGCAGTTCTTC. Its translation is CASSRLQGRDEQFF.

This chain uses TRBV11-2 with TRBJ2-1, with 9 bases that match TRBD1. V was clipped by 5 bases and J by 5 bases; unmatched bases: 13. The CDR3 is made up of 17 amino acids. CDR1 is SGHAT and CDR2 is FQNNGV in the germline V gene. CDR3 coding DNA: TGTGCCAGCAGCACCCGACAGGGGGTGGACCCCGACAATGAGCAGTTCTTC. Protein sequence: CASSTRQGVDPDNEQFF.

The chain is built from TRBV2 and TRBJ1-2; TRBD1 agrees at 10 bases. CDR1 and CDR2 from the germline V gene are SNHLY and FYNNEI. The V segment lost 7 bases and the J segment 7 bases; nucleotides outside the gene matches: 9. This CDR3 has 14 amino acids. CDR3 in DNA: TGTGCCAGCACCCTAGAGACAGGGGGCATTGGCTACACCTTC. Amino acid sequence: CASTLETGGIGYTF.

V usage is TRBV6-5 and J usage is TRBJ1-2; D is possibly TRBD1 (5 bases). The CDR3 is 16 amino acids. Per germline, CDR1 MNHEY and CDR2 SVGAGI. V was pared by 2 bases and J by 0 bases, with 13 bases between. CDR3 amino acids: CASSYMAGNANYGYTF. DNA of the CDR3: TGTGCCAGCAGTTACATGGCAGGGAACGCTAACTATGGCTACACCTTC.

The chain combines TRBV7-9 with TRBJ1-1; a possible D gene is TRBD1 (5 bases). This CDR3 spans 13 amino acids. The germline V gene has CDR1 SEHNR and CDR2 FQNEAQ (reference sequence). Between the trimmed V and J ends, which lost 7 bases and 0 bases, there was a span of 9 bases. CDR3 coding DNA: TGTGCCAGCACACGGGGGTTGAACACTGAAGCTTTCTTT. Its translation is CASTRGLNTEAFF.

V and J are TRBV5-8 and TRBJ2-3, with 7 positions matching TRBD2. Germline CDR1 is SGHTS and CDR2 is YDEGEE. Trimming took 0 bases from V and 3 from J; bases not matched to a gene: 4. CDR3 size: 15 residues. CDR3 in DNA: TGTGCCAGCAGCTTGGACCTCGGGGGGACAGATACGCAGTATTTT. As protein: CASSLDLGGTDTQYF.

The chain employs TRBV6-1 and TRBJ1-5; D is unresolved. V was shortened by 2 bases and J by 6 bases, with 11 bases between the two germline ends. The CDR3 is 14 amino acids. Germline CDR1 and CDR2: MNHNS and SASEGT. The chain's CDR3 is CASSELGVSQPQHF. The CDR3, as DNA: TGTGCCAGCAGTGAACTGGGAGTCTCTCAGCCCCAGCATTTT.

This chain uses TRBV3-1 (or the pseudogene TRBV3-2) with TRBJ1-5; no firm D call. Germline CDR1 is LGHDT and CDR2 is YNNKEL (reference sequence). This CDR3 comprises 12 residues. V shed 5 bases and J shed 9 bases, with 11 bases lying between them. In DNA form, the CDR3 reads TGTGCCAGCAGCAGACTCGGCGGGCCCCAGCATTTT. Translation gives CASSRLGGPQHF.

This chain links TRBV11-2 with TRBJ1-4; D is unresolved. V lost 2 bases, J lost 7 bases, and 11 bases lay in between. The CDR3 runs 14 residues. Germline V gives CDR1 SGHAT, CDR2 FQNNGV. The chain's CDR3 is CASSLTQAAEKLFF. The CDR3 region has the DNA TGTGCCAGCAGCTTAACTCAGGCCGCTGAAAAACTGTTTTTT.

A few counts support this clone. The chain employs TRBV15 and TRBJ1-2, with no clear D. The V end was cut by 1 base, the J end by 0 bases, with 21 bases between. The CDR3 loop spans 19 amino acids. Per germline, CDR1 LNHNV and CDR2 YYDKDF (reference sequence). The CDR3 nucleotides are TGTGCCACCAGCAGAGTAATCTTGAGGGAGCACCCAACTAACTATGGCTACACCTTC. Its translation is CATSRVILREHPTNYGYTF.

The chain links TRBV19 to TRBJ2-3; a weak D match, TRBD1 (7 bases). The length of the CDR3 is 16 residues. CDR1 and CDR2 (germline): LNHDA, SQIVND (reference sequence). The V gene lost 4 bases and the J gene lost 5 bases, with 19 bases spanning the gap. The DNA for the CDR3 is TGTGCCAGTAGTACCTCTAGGAGGGGGCGGGGAGATACGCAGTATTTT. It encodes CASSTSRRGRGDTQYF.

This chain links TRBV9 with TRBJ1-1, with D possibly matching TRBD1 (6 bases). Looked up from germline, CDR1 is SGDLS and CDR2 is YYNGEE. The CDR3 spans 14 residues. With 4 bases removed from V and 8 bases from J, the gap between germline ends came to 18 bases. CDR3 coding DNA: TGTGCCAGCAGCTCCCGGACAGACTTCAGGGAAGCTTTCTTT. This encodes CASSSRTDFREAFF.

The chain has TRBV5-1 and TRBJ2-7; 7 bases align to TRBD1. V was clipped by 4 bases and J by 3 bases; unmatched bases: 10. Per germline, CDR1 SGHRS and CDR2 YFSETQ. The CDR3 runs 15 residues. CDR3 in amino acids: CASSIYRGSNYEQYF. CDR3 coding DNA: TGCGCCAGCAGCATCTACAGGGGTTCCAACTACGAGCAGTACTTC.

The rearrangement joins TRBV5-4 to TRBJ2-1; 15 bases are shared with TRBD2. Germline V lookup: CDR1 SGHNT, CDR2 YYREEE (reference sequence). This CDR3 contains 16 residues. J lost 9 bases, V lost 4 bases, and 8 bases had no gene match. The DNA for the CDR3 is TGTGCCAGCAGCCCCCCAGGACTAGCGGGGGGGTTTGAGCAGTTCTTC. This translates into CASSPPGLAGGFEQFF.

The chain uses TRBV19 and TRBJ1-1; D uncertain. Germline loops: CDR1 LNHDA, CDR2 SQIVND (reference sequence). Trimming stripped 1 base from V and 5 bases from J, with 8 bases between. The CDR3 spans 13 residues. The CDR3 protein is CASSIGPGTEAFF. DNA for the CDR3: TGTGCCAGTAGTATAGGGCCCGGGACTGAAGCTTTCTTT.